This T cell receptor (beta chain) derives from a study of cytomegalovirus exposure and HLA in healthy donors. About this clone itself: Its target is not known.

Primers for the PCR totalled 60 Vbeta and 13 Jbeta. Original data processing: Later analysis identified roughly 82 million unique TCR beta chains, about 12 million shared. Measured with immunoSEQ multiplex PCR; TCRdb has only the in-frame clones, and not every one. V and J calls and clone size are given by that table; D and trimming were obtained from the DNA. This sample carries about 130,000 clones, roughly 84% of them seen once, and the ten largest clones take roughly 3%. CDR3 length: 17 amino acids. Germline CDR1 and CDR2: SGHTA and FQGTGA. Losses at the gene ends were 3 bases for V and 7 bases for J; bases not matched to a gene: 13. Study results and limitations: The investigators catalogued 164 TCR beta chains as cytomegalovirus-associated.

The sequence was obtained from a woman younger than 35 in good health and CMV-seropositive. The sequenced material came from PBMCs. V gene TRBV7-3 combines with J gene TRBJ2-2, with 8 bases lining up with TRBD2. As DNA, the CDR3 is TGTGCCAGCAGCTTTCAGCCTAGCGGGCCGGGGGGCGGGGAGCTGTTTTTT. It encodes CASSFQPSGPGGGELFF.